These 8 T cell receptor beta chains were sequenced from one sample in a study of T cells after yellow fever vaccination. TCRdb passed the 5' RACE reads through MiXCR, listing each CDR3 protein once. Among roughly 500,000 distinct CDR3 sequences listed, about 19% were seen once. The sequences come from PBMCs, collected 15 days after the yellow fever booster vaccination. All receptors derive from a man younger than 45 who received the YFV17D yellow fever vaccine.

J is TRBJ2-1 and V is TRBV30; the D gene is possibly TRBD2 (5 bases). This CDR3 is built from 13 residues. From germline, CDR1 is GTSNPN and CDR2 SVGIG (reference sequence). The V and J ends lost 3 bases and 7 bases respectively, with 13 bases between them. CDR3 nucleotides: TGTGCCTGGAGATTAAAGGGAGTGAATGAGCAGTTCTTC. Translation gives CAWRLKGVNEQFF.

The J gene is TRBJ2-1, the V gene TRBV11-2; 7 bases fit TRBD2. CDR1 is SGHAT and CDR2 is FQNNGV in the germline V gene. CDR3 length: 16 amino acids. V shed 2 bases and J 5 bases; nucleotides not matched to a gene: 9. The CDR3 is CASSLRALAPNNEQFF. In nucleotides, the CDR3 is TGTGCCAGCAGCTTAAGGGCACTAGCGCCAAACAATGAGCAGTTCTTC.

V and J are TRBV15 and TRBJ2-3; 11 bases align to TRBD2. V trimming: 1 base; J trimming: 1 base; junction bases outside the gene matches: 7. The CDR3 totals 18 residues. Per germline, CDR1 LNHNV and CDR2 YYDKDF (reference sequence). The CDR3 DNA reads as TGTGCCACCAGCAGAGGGGCTAGCGGGAGGAACCGCACAGATACGCAGTATTTT. This sequence encodes CATSRGASGRNRTDTQYF.

This clonotype was seen a few times. The chain employs TRBV7-9 and TRBJ1-1; no definite D call. Germline assignment: CDR1 SEHNR and CDR2 FQNEAQ (reference sequence). This CDR3 is 11 amino acids long. The ends were cut back, 6 bases at V and 8 bases at J, with 10 bases in the middle. The CDR3 sequence is CASRRLLEAFF. The DNA of the CDR3 is TGTGCCAGCAGGCGTCTTCTGGAAGCTTTCTTT.

This clonotype occurred a few times. The limits of the CDR3 on the DNA are not certain, so only TCRdb's listed CDR3 is given. J is TRBJ2-7 and V is TRBV4-3; the table names TRBD2, a call not compared with the DNA. CDR1 and CDR2 (germline): LGHNA, YSLEER. The CDR3 has 17 residues if both end residues are counted. The chain's CDR3 is CASSQEVASGTPSTKYF.

The gene calls are TRBV5-1 and TRBJ2-3; no clear D. This CDR3 spans 15 amino acids. Germline loops: CDR1 SGHRS, CDR2 YFSETQ. V was clipped by 4 bases and J by 0 bases, with 12 bases between them. The CDR3 here is CASSAESISTDTQYF. CDR3 sequence (DNA): TGCGCCAGCAGCGCGGAATCCATTAGCACAGATACGCAGTATTTT.

The gene calls are TRBV12-3 or TRBV12-4 and TRBJ1-5; TRBD1 is a possible D gene (6 bases). The germline V and J ends were trimmed by 0 bases and 6 bases, with 9 bases remaining between them. This CDR3 is built from 14 residues. The CDR3 here is CASSLAQGRQPQHF. Here the CDR3 DNA reads TGTGCCAGCAGTTTAGCACAGGGACGTCAGCCCCAGCATTTT.

There are a few counts of this clonotype. The chain carries TRBV12-3 or TRBV12-4 and TRBJ1-2; D call uncertain. The CDR3 consists of 14 residues. The V end was cut by 3 bases, the J end by 8 bases, with 16 bases between. The DNA of the CDR3 is TGTGCCAGCAGTTTTTGTGACCTCCCGGGCGGCTACACCTTC. It is translated as CASSFCDLPGGYTF.